The entry below describes one T cell receptor (beta chain). The antigen is unknown. Trimming removed 6 bases at V and 5 bases at J, with 12 bases between. The germline V gene encodes CDR1 SGHAT and CDR2 FQNNGV. CDR3 length equals 13 residues. The sample originates from a study of OX40 agonist ivuxolimab in advanced cancers. Study context: Patient treatment consisted of intravenous ivuxolimab administration every 2 weeks at 0.01 to 10 mg/kg.

Study-level points and caveats: On average, a greater number of expanded clones characterised CD8+ T cells relative to CD4+.

Data came from immunoSEQ multiplex PCR; TCRdb stores just in-frame clones and leaves some out. The sample consists of 95,000 to 150,000 clones, 93% of them appearing once. The sequences come from CD4+ or CD8+ T cells sorted from blood, collected in a trial of the OX40 agonist ivuxolimab. V is TRBV11-2 and J is TRBJ2-3, with D tentatively TRBD2 (6 bases). This TCR was recovered from an adult with an advanced solid tumor such as melanoma, head and neck, liver or kidney cancer. The CDR3 nucleotides are TGTGCCAGCAGGGGCGCAGCGGGAGATACGCAGTATTTT. It translates to CASRGAAGDTQYF.